Presented here are 26 T cell receptor beta chains from one specimen sequenced in a study of technical replicates of blood from a few donors. Some clones are missing from TCRdb's copy, which holds only in-frame ones; the method was immunoSEQ multiplex PCR. The top ten hold under 0.2% of the sample, which has around 63,000 clones, about 98% seen once. The sample was T cells isolated from PBMCs. The receptor source for this set is a human donor in good health.

The chain joins TRBV27 to TRBJ2-2; TRBD2 aligns across 8 bases. This CDR3 contains 17 residues. V dropped 3 bases and J dropped 6; count of bases not matched to a gene: 12. Germline values: CDR1 MNHEY, CDR2 SMNVEV (reference sequence). Here the CDR3 DNA reads TGTGCCAGCAGTTTCCGACCCGGGACTAGGGATTCCGGGGAGCTGTTTTTT. Translating it yields CASSFRPGTRDSGELFF.

J is TRBJ2-2 and V is TRBV29-1; possibly TRBD1 for D (5 bases). V was clipped by 6 bases and J by 8 bases, with 10 bases between them. Germline CDR1 reads SQVTM; CDR2 reads ANQGSEA. The CDR3 runs 11 residues. This CDR3 reads CSVAGMGELFF. In DNA form, the CDR3 reads TGCAGCGTGGCAGGGATGGGGGAGCTGTTTTTT.

J is TRBJ2-3 and V is TRBV28; D not resolved. The CDR3 is 12 residues long. Deletions cut 2 bases from V and 7 bases from J, with 7 bases between. CDR1 MDHEN and CDR2 SYDVKM come from the germline V gene. The CDR3 spells CASSLTAYTQYF. The CDR3 nucleotides read TGTGCCAGCAGTTTAACAGCATATACGCAGTATTTT.

The genes are TRBV5-5 and TRBJ2-7; tentative D call: TRBD1 (5 bases). This CDR3 is built from 14 residues. The V gene's germline CDR1 is SGHKS and CDR2 YYEKEE (reference sequence). Trimming stripped 2 bases from V and 7 bases from J, with 16 bases between. CDR3 residues: CASSFWSPGSEQYF. The CDR3 region has the DNA TGTGCCAGCAGCTTTTGGTCTCCAGGGTCGGAGCAGTACTTC.

V is TRBV5-6 and J is TRBJ1-2; 8 positions agree with TRBD1. The CDR3 is made up of 13 amino acids. CDR1 is SGHDT and CDR2 is YYEEEE in the germline V gene. After removal of 4 bases from V and 8 bases from J, the junction contained 7 bases not matched to a gene. The CDR3: CASSLDRDFGYTF. The CDR3 DNA is TGTGCCAGCAGCCTGGACAGGGATTTCGGCTACACCTTC.

The chain uses TRBV5-8 and TRBJ2-2, with a possible D match to TRBD2 (6 bases). In germline, CDR1 is SGHTS, CDR2 YDEGEE. V lost 4 bases and J 5 bases, leaving 15 bases between the germline ends. The CDR3 runs 15 residues. Written as DNA, the CDR3 is TGTGCCAGCAGCCATGGGGCTCGGGGGACCGGGGAGCTGTTTTTT. Protein: CASSHGARGTGELFF.

The chain is built from TRBV5-1 and TRBJ1-4; tentatively, D is TRBD1 (6 bases). CDR3 size: 16 residues. CDR1 is SGHRS, CDR2 YFSETQ, per germline. V shed 0 bases and J shed 8 bases, with 17 bases lying between them. CDR3 sequence (DNA): TGCGCCAGCAGCTTGGCTTATCTCCAACAGGGAGAAAAACTGTTTTTT. This sequence encodes CASSLAYLQQGEKLFF.

The chain carries TRBV28 and TRBJ1-2, with TRBD1 matching over 10 bases. CDR1 is MDHEN, CDR2 SYDVKM, per germline. CDR3 length equals 14 residues. The J segment lost 8 bases and the V segment lost 5 bases, leaving 8 bases of the junction unmatched. CDR3 sequence (DNA): TGTGCCAGCAGTCGACAGGGGGCAAGGTACGGCTACACCTTC. Protein: CASSRQGARYGYTF.

With respect to this clone: The CDR3 does not end in the conserved phenylalanine or tryptophan, so this is likely a read error. No DNA is shown, since the ends of the CDR3 on it are uncertain; the CDR3 is the one TCRdb lists. The chain is built from TRBV9 and TRBJ1-2. Per germline, CDR1 SGDLS and CDR2 YYNGEE. The CDR3 is 8 amino acids long, termini counted. CDR3 amino acids: CASSVESV.

The chain carries TRBV9 and TRBJ1-1; TRBD1 aligns across 8 bases. The CDR3 totals 18 residues. The germline V gene has CDR1 SGDLS and CDR2 YYNGEE. V lost 0 bases to trimming and J lost 1 base; unmatched junction nucleotides: 11. CDR3 bases: TGTGCCAGCAGCGTAGACCCAGGGGGCGCAGAATGGAACACTGAAGCTTTCTTT. This codes for CASSVDPGGAEWNTEAFF.

The chain couples TRBV7-9 to TRBJ1-1; a weak D match, TRBD1 (6 bases). There are 13 residues in the CDR3. Per germline, CDR1 SEHNR and CDR2 FQNEAQ (reference sequence). V dropped 5 bases and J dropped 5 bases, with 12 bases sitting between them. This CDR3 reads CASSATGKTEAFF. CDR3 sequence (DNA): TGTGCCAGCAGCGCCACAGGGAAAACTGAAGCTTTCTTT.

The chain carries TRBV6-1 and TRBJ2-7, with 8 positions matching TRBD1. CDR1 and CDR2 from the germline V gene are MNHNS and SASEGT. With V trimmed by 5 bases and J by 8 bases, 5 bases remained unmatched. The CDR3 runs to 12 residues. The CDR3 DNA reads as TGTGCCAGCAGTTCAGGGGGCGCGAAGCAGTACTTC. This encodes CASSSGGAKQYF.

This chain connects TRBV20-1 to TRBJ2-1; 7 bases align to TRBD1. The V gene's germline CDR1 is DFQATT and CDR2 SNEGSKA (reference sequence). The V segment lost 2 bases and the J segment 10 bases; nucleotides outside the gene matches: 2. This CDR3 comprises 11 residues. The CDR3: CSARRDREQFF. CDR3 coding DNA: TGCAGTGCTAGACGGGACAGAGAGCAGTTCTTC.

The V and J genes are TRBV19 and TRBJ1-5, with D possibly TRBD1 on 6 matching bases. Trimming removed 6 bases from V and 5 bases from J, with 11 bases in between. The CDR3 consists of 13 residues. CDR1 is LNHDA, CDR2 SQIVND, per germline (reference sequence). The DNA of the CDR3 is TGTGCCAGTAGCAGGGACAACCATCAGCCCCAGCATTTT. Translating gives CASSRDNHQPQHF.

The chain is built from TRBV10-1 and TRBJ1-2, with no clear D. From germline, CDR1 is WNHNN and CDR2 SYGVQD (reference sequence). The CDR3 is 13 residues long. Trimming shortened V by 2 bases and J by 2 bases, and 6 bases separated the two germline ends. The CDR3 DNA is TGCGCCAGCAGTGAGGGAGTCAACTATGGCTACACCTTC. This sequence encodes CASSEGVNYGYTF.

V is TRBV30 and J is TRBJ1-3; TRBD1 might be the D (6 bases). V was pared by 8 bases and J by 8 bases, with 16 bases between. This CDR3 contains 12 residues. Germline V gene lookup returns CDR1 GTSNPN and CDR2 SVGIG (reference sequence). The CDR3 spells CALRGFSDTIYF. In DNA, the CDR3 is TGTGCCCTAAGGGGGTTTTCGGACACCATATATTTT.

The rearrangement links TRBV28 to TRBJ1-5; D is perhaps TRBD1 (6 bases). V shed 3 bases and J shed 7 bases, with 13 bases lying between them. The CDR3 extends over 14 amino acids. Germline V gene sequence: CDR1 MDHEN, CDR2 SYDVKM. The CDR3 bases are TGTGCCAGCAGTTTCCAGGGGTCGGGACAGCCCCAGCATTTT. As protein: CASSFQGSGQPQHF. The entire variable domain, with the rest obtained from reference TRBV28 and TRBJ1-5, is as follows: DVKVTQSSRYLVKRTGEKVFLECVQDMDHENMFWYRQDPGLGLRLIYFSYDVKMKEKGDIPEGYSVSREKKERFSLILESASTNQTSMYLCASSFQGSGQPQHFGDGTRLSIL.

A remark on this clone: At one of its ends the junction is not consistent with the germline gene, which may arise from a read error. V gene TRBV15 combines with J gene TRBJ2-7; D possibly matches TRBD1 or TRBD2 (5 bases each). CDR3 length: 14 amino acids. Germline loops: CDR1 LNHNV, CDR2 YYDKDF (reference sequence). The DNA of the CDR3 is TGTGCCACCAGTAGAGGGGCCGCCGCATACGAGCAGTACTTC. It yields the protein CATSRGAAAYEQYF.

The chain combines TRBV29-1 with TRBJ1-1; possibly TRBD1 for D (6 bases). In germline, CDR1 is SQVTM, CDR2 ANQGSEA. Deletions cut 6 bases from V and 5 bases from J, with 13 bases between. The CDR3 is 12 amino acids. The chain's CDR3 is CSVQGRGTEAFF. The DNA for the CDR3 is TGCAGCGTCCAGGGAAGGGGGACTGAAGCTTTCTTT.

This chain links TRBV7-3 with TRBJ2-1; the D is unclear. The germline V and J ends were trimmed by 5 bases and 2 bases, with 10 bases remaining between them. The CDR3 length is 14 residues. Germline V lookup: CDR1 SGHTA, CDR2 FQGTGA. CDR3 in amino acids: CASSPGGTYNEQFF. The CDR3 bases are TGTGCCAGCAGCCCCGGCGGAACCTACAATGAGCAGTTCTTC.

The chain joins TRBV15 to TRBJ1-5; D not resolved. The CDR3 spans 13 residues. CDR1 is LNHNV and CDR2 is YYDKDF in the germline V gene (reference sequence). The ends were cut back, 0 bases at V and 7 bases at J, with 7 bases in the middle. DNA for the CDR3: TGTGCCACCAGCAGAGATATCCGGCAGCCCCAGCATTTT. It encodes CATSRDIRQPQHF.

V usage is TRBV30 and J usage is TRBJ1-2; possibly TRBD1 for D (5 bases). The CDR3 is 17 residues long. Per germline, CDR1 GTSNPN and CDR2 SVGIG (reference sequence). V dropped 2 bases and J dropped 4 bases, with 23 bases sitting between them. CDR3 DNA: TGTGCCTGGAGTCCCGACACGGGACTTCCGAGGGGCTATGGCTACACCTTC. Translating it yields CAWSPDTGLPRGYGYTF. The variable domain in full, completed from reference TRBV30 and TRBJ1-2, reads SQTIHQWPATLVQPVGSPLSLECTVEGTSNPNLYWYRQAAGRGLQLLFYSVGIGQISSEVPQNLSASRPQDRQFILSSKKLLLSDSGFYLCAWSPDTGLPRGYGYTFGSGTRLTVV.

The chain has TRBV28 and TRBJ2-7; a possible D gene is TRBD1 (5 bases). Germline assignment: CDR1 MDHEN and CDR2 SYDVKM. V was cut by 5 bases and J by 5 bases, with 13 bases left in between. CDR3 length: 13 residues. This chain's CDR3 is CASSPTGIHEQYF. Here the CDR3 DNA reads TGTGCCAGCAGTCCAACAGGAATCCACGAGCAGTACTTC.

The gene calls are TRBV2 and TRBJ2-3, with no clear D. Germline V CDR1 and CDR2: SNHLY, FYNNEI. The CDR3 contains 16 residues. V lost 2 bases to trimming and J lost 0 bases, with 12 bases between them. The CDR3 sequence: CASSESSGFSTDTQYF. DNA of the CDR3: TGTGCCAGCAGTGAAAGTTCGGGTTTTAGCACAGATACGCAGTATTTT.

The chain recombines TRBV14 with TRBJ2-5, with 8 nucleotides matching TRBD1. Germline V gene lookup returns CDR1 SGHDN and CDR2 FVKESK. This CDR3 region has 13 residues. The V segment lost 4 bases and the J segment 5 bases; nucleotides outside the gene matches: 3. CDR3 residues: CASSRTGTETQYF. The CDR3 DNA reads TGTGCCAGCAGCCGGACAGGGACGGAGACCCAGTACTTC. The whole variable domain, remainder taken from reference TRBV14 and TRBJ2-5, is EAGVTQFPSHSVIEKGQTVTLRCDPISGHDNLYWYRRVMGKEIKFLLHFVKESKQDESGMPNNRFLAERTGGTYSTLKVQPAELEDSGVYFCASSRTGTETQYFGPGTRLLVL.

This rearrangement joins TRBV5-6 to TRBJ2-7; D might be TRBD1 (6 bases). This CDR3 has 12 residues. V lost 4 bases, J lost 5 bases, and 10 bases lay in between. Germline V gives CDR1 SGHDT, CDR2 YYEEEE. CDR3 amino acids: CASSEQGNEQYF. The DNA for the CDR3 is TGTGCCAGCAGCGAACAGGGAAACGAGCAGTACTTC.